The 17 T cell receptor beta chains reported below all come from one sample, sequenced in a study of T cell repertoires in cytomegalovirus infection. TCRdb re-derived calls from the reads in MiXCR, one entry per CDR3 protein. The sample contains approximately 990,000 distinct CDR3 sequences, more than 25% of which appear only once. Their cognate antigens are unknown. This specimen was cultured CD8+ T cells from PBMCs, taken from culture after CMV antigen stimulation. These receptors came from a human donor in good health (CMV status not recorded). Some clones in this sample may be carry-over from other donors' samples.

The J gene is TRBJ2-7, the V gene TRBV4-1; 11 bases agree with TRBD2. The length of the CDR3 is 15 residues. V was clipped by 4 bases and J by 7 bases; unmatched bases: 9. Germline-derived CDR1 and CDR2 are MGHRA and YSYEKL. The CDR3 reads CASSPHTSGGREQYV. The CDR3 DNA follows: TGCGCCAGCAGCCCGCATACTAGCGGGGGCCGGGAGCAGTACGTC.

This clonotype occurred many times. This sequence joins TRBV10-3 and TRBJ2-1; 12 bases align to TRBD1. The CDR3 extends over 16 amino acids. Germline V lookup: CDR1 ENHRY, CDR2 SYGVKD. Trimming cost V 2 bases and J 4 bases; bases outside gene matches: 3. In nucleotides, the CDR3 is TGTGCCATCAGTGAGCCGGGACAGGGGGCATACAATGAGCAGTTCTTC. Protein sequence: CAISEPGQGAYNEQFF.

In this sample, this clonotype turned up many times. The chain links TRBV7-6 to TRBJ1-4; D possibly corresponds to TRBD1 (5 bases). Between the trimmed V and J ends, which lost 8 bases and 12 bases, there was a span of 16 bases. The CDR3 totals 12 residues. CDR1 is SGHVS and CDR2 is FNYEAQ in the germline V gene. CDR3: CASQGGRGELFF. The CDR3 DNA reads as TGTGCCAGCCAGGGCGGCCGAGGCGAACTGTTTTTT.

The gene calls are TRBV19 and TRBJ2-7, with D possibly TRBD1 on 5 matching bases. The length of the CDR3 is 14 residues. V dropped 3 bases and J dropped 2 bases, with 11 bases sitting between them. The germline CDR1 and CDR2 sequences are LNHDA and SQIVND (reference sequence). CDR3 sequence reads: CASSIGIRAYEQYF. CDR3 sequence (DNA): TGTGCCAGTAGTATTGGAATCAGGGCCTACGAGCAGTACTTC.

This clonotype was seen only a few times. The rearrangement joins TRBV20-1 to TRBJ1-2; TRBD1 agrees at 7 bases. V shed 0 bases and J 1 base; nucleotides not matched to a gene: 5. CDR1 and CDR2 from the germline V gene are DFQATT and SNEGSKA (reference sequence). The CDR3 is 15 residues long. The CDR3: CSARDSDRLNYGYTF. In DNA, the CDR3 is TGCAGTGCTAGAGACTCGGACAGGCTTAACTATGGCTACACCTTC.

This clonotype was recorded a few times. The chain is built from TRBV7-3 and TRBJ2-1, with D possibly matching TRBD2 (8 bases). The V gene's germline CDR1 is SGHTA and CDR2 FQGTGA. This CDR3 spans 15 amino acids. With 4 bases removed from V and 4 bases from J, the gap between germline ends came to 14 bases. The CDR3 is CASSSGGGQYNEQFF. The DNA of the CDR3 is TGTGCCAGCAGCTCGGGGGGGGGACAGTACAATGAGCAGTTCTTC.

V is TRBV6-5 and J is TRBJ2-7; D is possibly TRBD1 (5 bases). The CDR3 extends over 13 amino acids. Trimming cost V 2 bases and J 6 bases, with 11 bases left between them. The germline CDR1 and CDR2 sequences are MNHEY and SVGAGI. CDR3: CASSYATGFEQYV. The CDR3 nucleotides read TGTGCCAGCAGTTACGCCACAGGCTTCGAGCAGTACGTC.

This chain joins TRBV2 and TRBJ2-3, with a weak D call TRBD2 (5 bases). The CDR3 is made up of 17 amino acids. CDR1 and CDR2 from the germline V gene are SNHLY and FYNNEI. V lost 2 bases and J 3 bases, leaving 18 bases between the germline ends. This CDR3 reads CASSEYDHSRDTDTQYF. Here the CDR3 DNA reads TGTGCCAGCAGTGAATACGACCACTCGAGGGATACAGATACGCAGTATTTT.

This clonotype was picked up many times. The rearrangement links TRBV7-6 to TRBJ2-1; D call uncertain. Germline loops: CDR1 SGHVS, CDR2 FNYEAQ. The CDR3 sequence is 15 residues long. With 1 base removed from V and 6 bases from J, the gap between germline ends came to 13 bases. This chain's CDR3 is CASSLGAILGNEQFF. CDR3 nucleotide sequence: TGTGCCAGCAGCTTAGGGGCCATTTTGGGCAATGAGCAGTTCTTC.

This chain uses TRBV19 with TRBJ1-1; 9 bases agree with TRBD1. J lost 6 bases, V lost 3 bases, and 5 bases had no gene match. CDR1 and CDR2 (germline): LNHDA, SQIVND (reference sequence). The CDR3 extends over 14 amino acids. The CDR3 coding sequence is TGTGCCAGTAGTATCACGGACAGGGGAGCTGAAGCTTTCTTT. It yields the protein CASSITDRGAEAFF.

Comments on this clonotype: This may arise from a read error, as a much more abundant clone is one base away. The V call is TRBV6-2 or TRBV6-3, the J call TRBJ2-7, with D tentatively TRBD1 (6 bases). Germline-derived CDR1 and CDR2 are MNHEY and SVGEGT. Trimming took off 2 bases at V and 3 bases at J, with 11 bases between the two ends. The CDR3 length is 14 residues. The CDR3 here is CASSYGQGYYEQYV. The CDR3 region has the DNA TGTGCCAGCAGTTACGGGCAGGGGTACTACGAGCAGTACGTC.

On this clonotype: A read error may explain this, as a much larger clone is one base away. The V and J genes are TRBV6-2 or TRBV6-3 and TRBJ1-5; D is unresolved. The CDR3 has 14 amino acids. Germline CDR1 and CDR2: MNHEY and SVGEGT. V gave up 6 bases and J gave up 6 bases, with 15 bases separating them. CDR3 bases: TGTGCCAGCAGCCTATGGGCAGCGGGTCAGCCCCAGCATTTT. Translating it yields CASSLWAAGQPQHF.

The genes are TRBV28 and TRBJ1-2; TRBD1 matches at 8 bases. CDR3 length: 17 residues. The ends lost 1 base at V and 2 bases at J; junction bases unmatched: 9. Germline assignment: CDR1 MDHEN and CDR2 SYDVKM. CDR3 amino acids: CASSLSLEDRANYGYTF. CDR3 coding DNA: TGTGCCAGCAGTTTATCTCTGGAGGACAGGGCGAACTATGGCTACACCTTC.

This clonotype was picked up a small number of times. The V and J genes are TRBV6-1 and TRBJ1-5; a possible D gene is TRBD1 (5 bases). Looked up from germline, CDR1 is MNHNS and CDR2 is SASEGT. With 10 bases removed from V and 7 bases from J, the gap between germline ends came to 11 bases. The CDR3 extends over 11 amino acids. In nucleotides, the CDR3 is TGTGCCACTGGGACTGGGCAGCCCCAGCATTTT. Translation: CATGTGQPQHF.

The table lists this clonotype with many counts. The CDR3 is CASSTTSGGLTGELFF. The CDR3 DNA is TGTGCCAGCAGCACGACTAGCGGGGGCCTCACCGGGGAGCTGTTTTTT. V is TRBV7-2 and J is TRBJ2-2, with TRBD2 identical over 12 bases. This CDR3 region has 16 residues. Germline CDR1 is SGHTA and CDR2 is FQGNSA. V was clipped by 5 bases and J by 4 bases; unmatched bases: 5.

The chain recombines TRBV7-4 with TRBJ1-4, with D perhaps TRBD1 (6 bases). V was pared by 4 bases and J by 5 bases, with 14 bases between. This CDR3 comprises 15 residues. CDR1 and CDR2 (germline): SGHVT, SQSDAQ. CDR3 sequence: CASSSPDSLNEKLFF. CDR3 in DNA: TGTGCCAGCAGCTCCCCGGACAGCCTGAATGAAAAACTGTTTTTT.

The sample holds a few counts of this clonotype. The chain joins TRBV6-5 to TRBJ2-2, with TRBD2 matching 10 bases. Germline V CDR1 and CDR2: MNHEY, SVGAGI. The CDR3 covers 15 residues. The V and J ends lost 4 bases and 7 bases, in that order; junction bases with no gene match: 6. The CDR3 nucleotides read TGTGCCAGCAGTTTCCAGCGGGGGGGGGACGGGGAGCTGTTTTTT. Translation: CASSFQRGGDGELFF.